These 20 T cell receptor beta chains were all obtained from the same sample, sequenced in a study of radiotherapy plus CTLA-4 blockade in lung cancer. Profiled with immunoSEQ multiplex PCR; TCRdb holds only in-frame clones, not every one. The table includes 24,000 or so clones, roughly 70% detected once. Source: peripheral blood, taken from a patient treated with radiotherapy plus ipilimumab. All receptors derive from a human donor with non-small cell lung cancer whose response to radiotherapy plus ipilimumab could not be evaluated.

The rearrangement uses TRBV7-2 and TRBJ2-4; TRBD2 aligns across 8 bases. The CDR3 sequence is 14 residues long. Germline-derived CDR1 and CDR2 are SGHTA and FQGNSA. J gave up 8 bases and V 5 bases, and 8 bases lay outside the gene matches. Written as DNA, the CDR3 is TGTGCCAGCAGCCCACGAGCGGGGGCAGACATTCAGTACTTC. Translated: CASSPRAGADIQYF.

The rearrangement uses TRBV6-5 and TRBJ1-5; D is perhaps TRBD1 (5 bases). The CDR3 has 14 residues. Germline values: CDR1 MNHEY, CDR2 SVGAGI. V was cut by 6 bases and J by 4 bases, with 13 bases left in between. The CDR3 DNA sequence: TGTGCCAGCAGCCGAGACAGAGTAAATCAGCCCCAGCATTTT. Its protein product is CASSRDRVNQPQHF.

This rearrangement joins TRBV4-1 to TRBJ2-2; weak D call: TRBD2 (6 bases). CDR3 length equals 16 residues. The V end was cut by 2 bases, the J end by 8 bases, with 18 bases between. Germline V gene data show CDR1 as MGHRA and CDR2 as YSYEKL. This CDR3 reads CASSQSNGRMQGELFF. For the CDR3, the DNA is TGCGCCAGCAGCCAATCTAACGGGAGAATGCAAGGGGAGCTGTTTTTT.

In this sample, this clone turned up a few times. The rearrangement joins TRBV5-1 to TRBJ2-5; 9 bases fit TRBD2. The germline CDR1 and CDR2 sequences are SGHRS and YFSETQ. The J segment lost 4 bases and the V segment lost 2 bases, leaving 3 bases of the junction unmatched. The CDR3 loop spans 14 amino acids. The CDR3 region is CASSFGGRGETQYF. The CDR3 DNA sequence: TGCGCCAGCAGCTTCGGCGGGAGGGGAGAGACCCAGTACTTC.

V gene TRBV9 combines with J gene TRBJ2-1, with TRBD2 as a possible D gene (6 bases). This CDR3 is 18 amino acids long. V lost 2 bases, J lost 0 bases, and 18 bases lay in between. Per the germline V gene, CDR1 is SGDLS and CDR2 is YYNGEE. The CDR3 spells CASSVGLGVKASYNEQFF. The CDR3 region has the DNA TGTGCCAGCAGCGTGGGACTGGGGGTAAAGGCCTCCTACAATGAGCAGTTCTTC. The full variable domain, rest sourced from reference TRBV9 and TRBJ2-1, is DSGVTQTPKHLITATGQRVTLRCSPRSGDLSVYWYQQSLDQGLQFLIQYYNGEERAKGNILERFSAQQFPDLHSELNLSSLELGDSALYFCASSVGLGVKASYNEQFFGPGTRLTVL.

The chain uses TRBV5-6 and TRBJ1-3; D not certain. Trimming took 4 bases from V and 1 from J, leaving 12 bases between them. Germline CDR1 reads SGHDT; CDR2 reads YYEEEE. The CDR3 has 15 residues. CDR3 residues: CASSLLTASGNTIYF. The CDR3 DNA reads as TGTGCCAGCAGCCTACTTACAGCATCTGGAAACACCATATATTTT. Drawing the rest from reference TRBV5-6 and TRBJ1-3, the complete variable domain is DAGVTQSPTHLIKTRGQQVTLRCSPKSGHDTVSWYQQALGQGPQFIFQYYEEEERQRGNFPDRFSGHQFPNYSSELNVNALLLGDSALYLCASSLLTASGNTIYFGEGSWLTVV.

This clone occurred a few times. The rearrangement uses TRBV7-8 and TRBJ1-2; TRBD1 agrees at 10 bases. Germline trimming cut 5 bases from V and 4 bases from J; bases unmatched to any gene: 10. CDR1 and CDR2 from the germline V gene are SGHVS and FQNEAQ. The CDR3 covers 16 residues. The CDR3 DNA reads as TGTGCCAGCAGCCGGAGCCGGGACAGGGGTGTCTATGGCTACACCTTC. It translates to CASSRSRDRGVYGYTF. The whole variable domain, filled in from reference TRBV7-8 and TRBJ1-2, reads GAGVSQSPRYKVAKRGQDVALRCDPISGHVSLFWYQQALGQGPEFLTYFQNEAQLDKSGLPSDRFFAERPEGSVSTLKIQRTQQEDSAVYLCASSRSRDRGVYGYTFGSGTRLTVV.

This clone has a handful of counts. The V gene is TRBV11-2, the J gene TRBJ2-7; 9 bases match TRBD2. V gave up 2 bases and J gave up 9 bases; unmatched junction bases: 11. Germline V CDR1 and CDR2: SGHAT, FQNNGV. CDR3 size: 15 residues. The CDR3 bases are TGTGCCAGCAGCTTAACCTCGAGCGGGGGGCCCGGGCAGTACTTC. It translates to CASSLTSSGGPGQYF.

The gene calls are TRBV6-5 and TRBJ1-2; no reliable D call. The germline V and J ends were trimmed by 5 bases and 3 bases, with 13 bases remaining between them. CDR1 and CDR2 from the germline V gene are MNHEY and SVGAGI. The CDR3 is made up of 14 amino acids. In DNA form, the CDR3 reads TGTGCCAGCAGTAGGTCCGGGAGTCACTATGGCTACACCTTC. Translation: CASSRSGSHYGYTF.

This chain connects TRBV10-1 to TRBJ1-4; 7 nucleotides agree with TRBD1. The CDR3 runs 14 residues. Trimming cost V 3 bases and J 7 bases; bases outside gene matches: 5. Germline-derived CDR1 and CDR2 are WNHNN and SYGVQD (reference sequence). The CDR3 DNA is TGCGCCAGCAGTGACGGGACAGCCGGTGAAAAACTGTTTTTT. It translates to CASSDGTAGEKLFF.

The rearrangement joins TRBV18 to TRBJ2-6; 7 positions match TRBD1. The CDR3 sequence is 18 residues long. From germline, CDR1 is KGHSH and CDR2 LQKENI. V lost 3 bases and J lost 6; bases outside the gene matches: 14. In nucleotides, the CDR3 is TGTGCCAGCTCACCTTGGACAGGCGGTACTCTGGAGGCCAACGTCCTGACTTTC. This sequence encodes CASSPWTGGTLEANVLTF.

This clone has only one observation. The genes are TRBV28 and TRBJ2-7, with 8 nucleotides matching TRBD2. Germline CDR1 and CDR2: MDHEN and SYDVKM. The CDR3 extends over 16 amino acids. V dropped 6 bases and J dropped 0; count of bases not matched to a gene: 10. CDR3 sequence: CASRPSGGRSSYEQYF. The CDR3 nucleotides are TGTGCCAGCAGACCCTCGGGCGGGAGGAGCTCCTACGAGCAGTACTTC.

V is TRBV5-1 and J is TRBJ2-3, with 8 bases lining up with TRBD1. The CDR3 has 13 amino acids. The J segment lost 5 bases and the V segment lost 2 bases, leaving 1 base of the junction unmatched. CDR1 and CDR2 (germline): SGHRS, YFSETQ. CDR3 DNA: TGCGCCAGCAGCTTTGACAGGGGAGATACGCAGTATTTT. This translates into CASSFDRGDTQYF.

The J gene is TRBJ2-7, the V gene TRBV7-9; 9 bases map to TRBD1. Losses at the gene ends were 4 bases for V and 5 bases for J; bases not matched to a gene: 12. This CDR3 contains 16 residues. CDR1 and CDR2 from the germline V gene are SEHNR and FQNEAQ (reference sequence). The CDR3 spells CASSSRPGQGINEQYF. Written as DNA, the CDR3 is TGTGCCAGCAGCTCCCGACCGGGACAGGGAATAAACGAGCAGTACTTC. Looking up the rest from reference TRBV7-9 and TRBJ2-7 gives the full variable domain: DTGVSQNPRHKITKRGQNVTFRCDPISEHNRLYWYRQTLGQGPEFLTYFQNEAQLEKSRLLSDRFSAERPKGSFSTLEIQRTEQGDSAMYLCASSSRPGQGINEQYFGPGTRLTVT.

The gene calls are TRBV4-1 and TRBJ2-1; 7 nucleotides line up with TRBD2. This CDR3 has 17 amino acids. The germline V gene has CDR1 MGHRA and CDR2 YSYEKL. V was pared by 0 bases and J by 0 bases, with 5 bases of the junction left unmatched. Here the CDR3 reads CASSQDAGGSSYNEQFF. The DNA for the CDR3 is TGCGCCAGCAGCCAAGATGCCGGGGGGAGCTCCTACAATGAGCAGTTCTTC.

The rearrangement uses TRBV11-3 and TRBJ2-2; 8 nucleotides agree with TRBD2. The CDR3 is 17 residues long. V lost 5 bases to trimming and J lost 7 bases; unmatched junction nucleotides: 15. Germline V gives CDR1 SGHNT, CDR2 YENEEA. In DNA form, the CDR3 reads TGTGCCAGCAGCCCAAACAGCGGGAGAGGAGCGATCGGGGAGCTGTTTTTT. Protein sequence: CASSPNSGRGAIGELFF. Drawing the rest from reference TRBV11-3 and TRBJ2-2, the complete variable domain is EAGVVQSPRYKIIEKKQPVAFWCNPISGHNTLYWYLQNLGQGPELLIRYENEEAVDDSQLPKDRFSAERLKGVDSTLKIQPAELGDSAVYLCASSPNSGRGAIGELFFGEGSRLTVL.

CDR3: CASSSEPSGSSYEQYF. CDR3 DNA: TGCGCCAGCAGCTCGGAACCTAGCGGGAGCTCCTACGAGCAGTACTTC. This chain links TRBV5-1 with TRBJ2-7; TRBD2 matches at 10 bases. This CDR3 has 16 amino acids. V shed 3 bases and J 0 bases; nucleotides not matched to a gene: 6. Germline CDR1 reads SGHRS; CDR2 reads YFSETQ.

The chain combines TRBV14 with TRBJ1-1; 7 bases match TRBD1. The trim removed 3 bases at V and 4 bases at J, leaving 5 bases unmatched. From germline, CDR1 is SGHDN and CDR2 FVKESK. The CDR3 runs to 14 residues. This CDR3 reads CASSQTGLVTEAFF. In DNA form, the CDR3 reads TGTGCCAGCAGCCAGACAGGGTTGGTCACTGAAGCTTTCTTT.

This CDR3 is CASSPGGFGNQPQHF. In DNA, the CDR3 is TGTGCCAGCAGTCCCGGGGGGTTCGGCAATCAGCCCCAGCATTTT. The chain links TRBV28 to TRBJ1-5, with D maybe TRBD1 (5 bases). Germline V CDR1 and CDR2: MDHEN, SYDVKM. The CDR3 sequence is 15 residues long. V lost 5 bases, J lost 2 bases, and 13 bases lay in between.

The chain carries TRBV2 and TRBJ1-4; 10 bases map to TRBD1. The CDR3 runs 14 residues. Germline-derived CDR1 and CDR2 are SNHLY and FYNNEI. V shed 5 bases, J shed 5 bases, and the junction held 2 bases outside the gene matches. The CDR3 is CASSQGQGNEKLFF. Written as DNA, the CDR3 is TGTGCCAGCAGTCAGGGACAGGGGAATGAAAAACTGTTTTTT. The complete variable domain, with remaining parts taken from reference TRBV2 and TRBJ1-4, reads EPEVTQTPSHQVTQMGQEVILRCVPISNHLYFYWYRQILGQKVEFLVSFYNNEISEKSEIFDDQFSVERPDGSNFTLKIRSTKLEDSAMYFCASSQGQGNEKLFFGSGTQLSVL.